The next 20 T cell receptor beta chains were all read from a single sample in a study of CD8 T cells in Susac syndrome. With random hexamers, about 0.5 to 1 ug RNA was reverse transcribed. TCRdb passed the immunoSEQ multiplex PCR reads through MiXCR, listing each CDR3 protein once. The data show about 150,000 distinct CDR3 sequences, roughly 95% seen once. The sequenced sample was CD8+ T cells from PBMCs. The receptors shown here come from a human donor with multiple sclerosis.

A single count supports this clonotype. This sequence joins TRBV20-1 and TRBJ2-1, with 10 positions matching TRBD1. The J segment lost 0 bases and the V segment lost 0 bases, leaving 2 bases of the junction unmatched. The CDR3 covers 16 residues. The germline gives CDR1 DFQATT, CDR2 SNEGSKA (reference sequence). The CDR3 sequence is CSARDRDRGSYNEQFF. DNA for the CDR3: TGCAGTGCTAGAGACCGGGACAGGGGCTCCTACAATGAGCAGTTCTTC.

The chain employs TRBV29-1 and TRBJ1-1; a weak D match, TRBD1 (6 bases). This CDR3 spans 10 amino acids. Germline V gene sequence: CDR1 SQVTM, CDR2 ANQGSEA. Deletions cut 6 bases from V and 7 bases from J, with 9 bases between. The DNA for the CDR3 is TGCAGCGTCCTAGGGGGTGAAGCTTTCTTT. It specifies CSVLGGEAFF.

The V call is TRBV3-1, the J call TRBJ2-5; maybe TRBD1 (6 bases). This CDR3 spans 15 amino acids. The germline CDR1 and CDR2 sequences are LGHDT and YNNKEL (reference sequence). Trimming shortened V by 7 bases and J by 5 bases, and 20 bases separated the two germline ends. Here the CDR3 reads CASKTTVGARETQYF. The CDR3 nucleotides are TGTGCCAGCAAAACCACAGTGGGGGCCCGGGAGACCCAGTACTTC.

The rearrangement joins TRBV12-3 or TRBV12-4 to TRBJ1-1; D is unclear. The CDR3 runs to 14 residues. V was clipped by 2 bases and J by 1 base, with 8 bases between them. In DNA form, the CDR3 reads TGTGCCAGCAGTTTATCCGCTTGGAACACTGAAGCTTTCTTT. Translating gives CASSLSAWNTEAFF.

V and J are TRBV29-1 and TRBJ2-3, with no clear D. Deletions cut 3 bases from V and 2 bases from J, with 9 bases between. CDR1 and CDR2 from the germline V gene are SQVTM and ANQGSEA. The CDR3 sequence is 13 residues long. CDR3 sequence: CSVDDGFTDTQYF. CDR3 DNA: TGCAGCGTTGATGATGGATTCACAGATACGCAGTATTTT.

The chain is built from TRBV9 and TRBJ2-5, with D hard to call. The germline V and J ends were trimmed by 4 bases and 0 bases, with 4 bases remaining between them. The CDR3 covers 12 residues. Germline CDR1 reads SGDLS; CDR2 reads YYNGEE. In DNA form, the CDR3 reads TGTGCCAGCAGCTTCGACCAAGAGACCCAGTACTTC. This translates into CASSFDQETQYF.

The chain couples TRBV5-6 to TRBJ2-3, with 9 bases that match TRBD1. The V and J ends lost 2 bases and 5 bases, in that order; junction bases with no gene match: 15. Germline values: CDR1 SGHDT, CDR2 YYEEEE. There are 18 residues in the CDR3. Here the CDR3 reads CASSFLLRTGEFEDTQYF. Here the CDR3 DNA reads TGTGCCAGCAGCTTCCTACTCCGGACAGGGGAATTCGAAGATACGCAGTATTTT.

The gene calls are TRBV11-2 and TRBJ2-1; TRBD2 might be the D (6 bases). V lost 1 base, J lost 8 bases, and 12 bases lay in between. This CDR3 has 14 residues. The germline gives CDR1 SGHAT, CDR2 FQNNGV. CDR3 nucleotide sequence: TGTGCCAGCAGCTTAGGGACTATAAGCGATGAGCAGTTCTTC. Its translation: CASSLGTISDEQFF.

The chain has TRBV7-9 and TRBJ1-4; no clear D gene. In germline, CDR1 is SEHNR, CDR2 FQNEAQ (reference sequence). There are 15 residues in the CDR3. Deletions cut 1 base from V and 1 base from J, with 7 bases between. The CDR3 nucleotides read TGTGCCAGCAGCTTAGTGGATGAAACTAATGAAAAACTGTTTTTT. Its protein is CASSLVDETNEKLFF.

This sequence joins TRBV25-1 and TRBJ2-3, with TRBD1 identical over 7 bases. V dropped 6 bases and J dropped 9; count of bases not matched to a gene: 15. CDR1 and CDR2 from the germline V gene are MGHDK and SYGVNS. The CDR3 runs 15 residues. As DNA, the CDR3 is TGTGCCAGCAGCAACTCCGGGACAGAGGGATGCACGCAGTATTTT. It codes for CASSNSGTEGCTQYF.

The chain has TRBV7-9 and TRBJ1-2; a weak D match, TRBD1 (5 bases). CDR1 SEHNR and CDR2 FQNEAQ come from the germline V gene (reference sequence). The CDR3 sequence is 16 residues long. Trimming removed 2 bases from V and 6 bases from J, with 19 bases in between. The CDR3 bases are TGTGCCAGCAGCTTAAGTCGTCGTGGGGCAGCGGATGGCTACACCTTC. Its protein product is CASSLSRRGAADGYTF.

The DNA of the CDR3 is TGTGCCAGCAGTTACGGGACTAGCGGAAGCTACGAGCAGTACTTC. Protein: CASSYGTSGSYEQYF. V is TRBV6-5 and J is TRBJ2-7; 11 nucleotides agree with TRBD2. CDR1 MNHEY and CDR2 SVGAGI come from the germline V gene. This CDR3 is 15 amino acids long. V lost 2 bases to trimming and J lost 3 bases; unmatched junction nucleotides: 3.

The chain couples TRBV30 to TRBJ1-6; D uncertain. This CDR3 has 16 amino acids. Trimming pared 5 bases from V and 0 bases from J, leaving 14 bases between. Looked up from germline, CDR1 is GTSNPN and CDR2 is SVGIG (reference sequence). This CDR3 reads CAWASWVSSYNSPLHF. In DNA, the CDR3 is TGTGCCTGGGCCTCGTGGGTGAGCTCCTATAATTCACCCCTCCACTTT.

The rearrangement uses TRBV5-1 and TRBJ2-1; the D is unclear. The V end lost 4 bases, the J end lost 5 bases, and 13 bases lay between the germline ends. The length of the CDR3 is 14 residues. In germline, CDR1 is SGHRS, CDR2 YFSETQ. The CDR3 protein is CASSPGGLDNEQFF. The DNA of the CDR3 is TGCGCCAGCAGCCCCGGTGGCCTCGACAATGAGCAGTTCTTC.

CDR3 DNA: TGTGCCTGGATAATGACCAGGGGGACTGAAGCTTTCTTT. This encodes CAWIMTRGTEAFF. V gene TRBV30 combines with J gene TRBJ1-1; 7 bases are shared with TRBD1. From germline, CDR1 is GTSNPN and CDR2 SVGIG (reference sequence). V lost 4 bases to trimming and J lost 5 bases; unmatched junction nucleotides: 7. This CDR3 contains 13 residues.

This chain links TRBV12-3 or TRBV12-4 with TRBJ1-1; D gene uncertain. V shed 8 bases and J shed 2 bases, with 9 bases lying between them. The CDR3 is made up of 12 amino acids. CDR3 sequence (DNA): TGTGCCAGCTTCCTTGGAAACACTGAAGCTTTCTTT. Translating gives CASFLGNTEAFF.

V and J are TRBV27 and TRBJ1-5; D remains ambiguous. Germline CDR1 MNHEY, CDR2 SMNVEV (reference sequence). This CDR3 is built from 13 residues. V was clipped by 0 bases and J by 5 bases, with 5 bases between them. The CDR3 sequence: CASSLSNHQPQHF. The CDR3 DNA sequence: TGTGCCAGCAGTTTATCGAATCATCAGCCCCAGCATTTT.

This rearrangement joins TRBV14 to TRBJ1-1, with 10 bases lining up with TRBD1. After removal of 3 bases from V and 6 bases from J, the junction contained 10 bases not matched to a gene. The CDR3 runs 16 residues. Germline CDR1 and CDR2: SGHDN and FVKESK. CDR3 sequence reads: CASSHRDRGVGPEAFF. CDR3 nucleotides: TGTGCCAGCAGCCATCGGGACAGGGGAGTAGGGCCTGAAGCTTTCTTT.

The chain employs TRBV2 and TRBJ2-4, with 9 bases lining up with TRBD1. V was pared by 1 base and J by 4 bases, with 5 bases of the junction left unmatched. The length of the CDR3 is 16 residues. Germline V lookup: CDR1 SNHLY, CDR2 FYNNEI. CDR3 sequence reads: CASSEVQGAEKNIQYF. The DNA for the CDR3 is TGTGCCAGCAGTGAAGTACAGGGGGCGGAGAAAAACATTCAGTACTTC.

This clonotype appeared once. This chain links TRBV3-1 with TRBJ2-5, with 7 nucleotides matching TRBD1. This CDR3 region has 15 residues. Germline V gives CDR1 LGHDT, CDR2 YNNKEL (reference sequence). J gave up 4 bases and V 6 bases, and 11 bases lay outside the gene matches. The CDR3 sequence is CASSPTPGQLETQYF. The DNA for the CDR3 is TGTGCCAGCAGTCCTACACCGGGACAGCTAGAGACCCAGTACTTC.